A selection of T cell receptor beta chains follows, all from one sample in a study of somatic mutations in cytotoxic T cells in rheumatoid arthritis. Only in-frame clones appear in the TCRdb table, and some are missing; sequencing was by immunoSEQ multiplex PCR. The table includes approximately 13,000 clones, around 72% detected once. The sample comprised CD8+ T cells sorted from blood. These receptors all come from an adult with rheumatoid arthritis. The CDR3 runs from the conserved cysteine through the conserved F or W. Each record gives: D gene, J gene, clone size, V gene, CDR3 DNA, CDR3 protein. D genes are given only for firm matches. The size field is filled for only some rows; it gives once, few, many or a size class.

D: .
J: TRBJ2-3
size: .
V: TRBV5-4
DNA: TGTGCCAGCAGCTTTGGGGTGAGTCGGCAGTATTTT
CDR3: CASSFGVSRQYF

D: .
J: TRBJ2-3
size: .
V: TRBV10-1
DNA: TGCGCCAGCAGTGGGAAGGCGACAGATACGCAGTATTTT
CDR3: CASSGKATDTQYF

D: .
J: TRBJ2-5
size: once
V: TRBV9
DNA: TGTGCCAGCAGCGTAGAAAGTTCCGGCCAAGAGACCCAGTACTTC
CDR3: CASSVESSGQETQYF

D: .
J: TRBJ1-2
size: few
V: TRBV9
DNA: TGTGCCAGCAGCGGTGGCGACAGGCTAGGCTATGGCTACACCTTC
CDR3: CASSGGDRLGYGYTF

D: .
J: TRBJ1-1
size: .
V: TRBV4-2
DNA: TGTGCCAGCAGCCAAGAACCAGATGGGACCACTGAAGCTTTCTTT
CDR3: CASSQEPDGTTEAFF

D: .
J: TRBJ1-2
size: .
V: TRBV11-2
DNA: TGTGCCAGTGGCCCGGGGCCCTCGAACTATGGCTACACCTTC
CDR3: CASGPGPSNYGYTF

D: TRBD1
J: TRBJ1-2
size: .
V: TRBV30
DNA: TGTGCCTTCGGACAGGAATTTAACTATGGCTACACCTTC
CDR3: CAFGQEFNYGYTF

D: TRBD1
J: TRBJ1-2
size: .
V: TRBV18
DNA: TGTGCCAGCTCACAGGGGACAGGGGTGAATGGCTACACCTTC
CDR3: CASSQGTGVNGYTF

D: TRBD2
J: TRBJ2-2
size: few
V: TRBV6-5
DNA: TGTGCCAGCAGTACCCTGGGACTAGCCGGGGAGCTGTTTTTT
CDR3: CASSTLGLAGELFF

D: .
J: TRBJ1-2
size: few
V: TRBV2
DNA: TGTGCCAGCATTGGCGGGGAAGGCTACACCTTC
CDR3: CASIGGEGYTF

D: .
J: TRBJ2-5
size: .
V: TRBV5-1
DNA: TGCGCCAGCAGCCCCGAAGGGGGGTACCAAGAGACCCAGTACTTC
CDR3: CASSPEGGYQETQYF

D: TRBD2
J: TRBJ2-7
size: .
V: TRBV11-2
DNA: TGTGCCAGCAGCTTAGATGCAGGACTAGCCTACGAGCAGTACTTC
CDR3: CASSLDAGLAYEQYF

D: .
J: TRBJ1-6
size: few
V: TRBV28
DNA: TGTGCCAGCAGTTTATCCCTAAGCTCCTATAATTCACCCCTCCACTTT
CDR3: CASSLSLSSYNSPLHF

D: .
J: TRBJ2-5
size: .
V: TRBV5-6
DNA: TGTGCCAGCAGCTTGGCAGCAGGGCAGAAGACCCAGTACTTC
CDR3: CASSLAAGQKTQYF

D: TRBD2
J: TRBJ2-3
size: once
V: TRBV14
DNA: TGTGCCAGCAGCCCCGGACTAGCGGGAAATAGAGTTACGCAGTATTTT
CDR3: CASSPGLAGNRVTQYF

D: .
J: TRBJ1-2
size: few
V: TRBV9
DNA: TGTGCCAGCAGCGGAGGCCCGAGGCCGAGTGGCTACACCTTC
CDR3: CASSGGPRPSGYTF

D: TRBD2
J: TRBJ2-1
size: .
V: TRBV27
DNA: TGTGCCAGCAGTCCTAGCGGGCGTACCTACAATGAGCAGTTCTTC
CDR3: CASSPSGRTYNEQFF

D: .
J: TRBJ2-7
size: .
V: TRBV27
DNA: TGTGCCAGCGGCTTAGCGGAAGCCCCCTACGAGCAGTACTTC
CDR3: CASGLAEAPYEQYF

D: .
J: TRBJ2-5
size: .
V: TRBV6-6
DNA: TGTGCCAGCAGTTATTATCTAGCCGGCCAGTACTTC
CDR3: CASSYYLAGQYF

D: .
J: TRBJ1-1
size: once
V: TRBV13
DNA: TGTGCCAGCAGCTTAACGGTTACTGAAGCTTTCTTT
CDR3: CASSLTVTEAFF

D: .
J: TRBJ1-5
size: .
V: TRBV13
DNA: TGTGCCAGCAGCTTACGCCAAAATCAGCCCCAGCATTTT
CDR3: CASSLRQNQPQHF

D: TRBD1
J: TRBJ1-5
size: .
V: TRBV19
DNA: TGTGCCAGTAGCCGCAAGACAGGGTGGGACAATCAGCCCCAGCATTTT
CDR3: CASSRKTGWDNQPQHF

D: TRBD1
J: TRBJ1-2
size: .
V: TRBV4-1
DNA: TGCGCCAGCAGCCAAGATGCGTTCAGGGGGCGGGGTGGCTACACCTTC
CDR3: CASSQDAFRGRGGYTF

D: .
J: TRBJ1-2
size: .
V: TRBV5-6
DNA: TGTGCCAGCAGCCCTGGGACGGGGACTTATGGCTACACCTTC
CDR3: CASSPGTGTYGYTF